Below, 18 T cell receptor beta chains from the same sample are listed, as sequenced in a study of shared clonotypes between healthy human individuals. Assay: immunoSEQ multiplex PCR; the TCRdb copy retains only in-frame clones and omits some. Of some 2,500,000 clones in the sample, less than 95% are singletons; the top ten hold more than 0.35%. Sequenced input: naive CD4+ T cells from PBMCs. Noted subset: CD45RA+ positively selected. The receptors originated from a man in his late teens or twenties in good health. Some clones in this sample may be carry-over from other donors' samples.

The CDR3 loop reads CASSQDGGRRRHYNEQFF. CDR3 DNA: TGCGCCAGCAGCCAAGATGGAGGAAGACGGCGCCACTACAATGAGCAGTTCTTC. This chain links TRBV4-3 with TRBJ2-1, with D possibly matching TRBD2 (5 bases). The CDR3 consists of 18 residues. V was shortened by 0 bases and J by 3 bases, with 18 bases between the two germline ends. In germline, CDR1 is LGHNA, CDR2 YSLEER.

V gene TRBV18 combines with J gene TRBJ1-5, with D hard to call. CDR1 is KGHSH, CDR2 LQKENI, per germline. V was pared by 3 bases and J by 4 bases, with 16 bases between. This CDR3 is 16 amino acids long. The CDR3 DNA follows: TGTGCCAGCTCACCGGTCCGGGATTTCATTAATCAGCCCCAGCATTTT. Amino acid sequence: CASSPVRDFINQPQHF.

This clone has a handful of counts. The V gene is TRBV10-3, the J gene TRBJ1-3, with 9 positions matching TRBD1. Germline CDR1 ENHRY, CDR2 SYGVKD. V lost 6 bases and J lost 3; bases outside the gene matches: 6. The CDR3 consists of 15 residues. The CDR3 spells CAISGTGFNGNTIYF. The CDR3 DNA reads as TGTGCCATCAGCGGGACAGGGTTTAATGGAAACACCATATATTTT.

This sequence joins TRBV6-5 and TRBJ2-7, with TRBD1 matching 11 bases. The ends lost 6 bases at V and 7 bases at J; junction bases unmatched: 8. Per germline, CDR1 MNHEY and CDR2 SVGAGI. The CDR3 has 14 residues. The CDR3 protein is CASSLGQGAFEQYF. Written as DNA, the CDR3 is TGTGCCAGCAGCCTAGGACAGGGGGCGTTTGAGCAGTACTTC.

The chain combines TRBV10-1 with TRBJ2-7; 10 bases fit TRBD2. Germline lookup yields CDR1 WNHNN and CDR2 SYGVQD (reference sequence). V shed 0 bases, J shed 6 bases, and the junction held 8 bases outside the gene matches. The CDR3 covers 16 residues. The CDR3, as DNA: TGCGCCAGCAGTGAGTCCGCAGCGGGAGGGCCAATCGAGCAGTACTTC. Its translation is CASSESAAGGPIEQYF.

This sequence joins TRBV5-4 and TRBJ2-3; 9 nucleotides match TRBD2. Trimming cost V 3 bases and J 4 bases; bases outside gene matches: 6. Germline V gene lookup returns CDR1 SGHNT and CDR2 YYREEE (reference sequence). The CDR3 loop spans 15 amino acids. The CDR3 loop is CASSWGSGRADTQYF. The CDR3 DNA reads as TGTGCCAGCAGCTGGGGTAGCGGGAGAGCAGATACGCAGTATTTT.

The chain is built from TRBV6-4 and TRBJ2-3; 8 nucleotides line up with TRBD2. In germline, CDR1 is MRHNA, CDR2 SNTAGT. Unmatched junction bases numbered 11, after V lost 2 bases and J lost 1 base. CDR3 length equals 18 residues. The CDR3: CASSDPPIPGLGTDTQYF. The CDR3 DNA is TGTGCCAGCAGTGACCCTCCGATTCCGGGACTAGGCACAGATACGCAGTATTTT.

The V call is TRBV2, the J call TRBJ2-5; tentative D call: TRBD2 (5 bases). Germline CDR1 reads SNHLY; CDR2 reads FYNNEI. This CDR3 is built from 14 residues. Trimming cost V 6 bases and J 5 bases, with 16 bases left between them. The CDR3 loop is CASSGISIEETQYF. For the CDR3, the DNA is TGTGCCAGCAGCGGGATATCGATAGAGGAGACCCAGTACTTC.

V is TRBV11-2 and J is TRBJ2-7; D could derive from TRBD1 or TRBD2 (6 bases each). V lost 7 bases to trimming and J lost 6 bases, with 22 bases between them. CDR1 SGHAT and CDR2 FQNNGV come from the germline V gene. This CDR3 contains 15 residues. For the CDR3, the DNA is TGTGCCAGCACCCCCCTCGGTAGCGGAGGGGGCGAGCAGTACTTC. Translation: CASTPLGSGGGEQYF.

The J gene is TRBJ1-4, the V gene TRBV7-9; TRBD1 might be the D (5 bases). With 0 bases removed from V and 8 bases from J, the gap between germline ends came to 13 bases. This CDR3 has 15 residues. Germline-derived CDR1 and CDR2 are SEHNR and FQNEAQ (reference sequence). CDR3 in amino acids: CASSLASGGREKLFF. The DNA for the CDR3 is TGTGCCAGCAGCTTAGCTTCGGGGGGTAGGGAAAAACTGTTTTTT.

CDR3 in DNA: TGTGCCAGCAGCCAAGATCGCCAGGAAAACATTCAGTACTTC. Translated, it gives CASSQDRQENIQYF. V is TRBV4-2 and J is TRBJ2-4; D is ambiguous. Germline values: CDR1 LGHNA, CDR2 YNFKEQ. This CDR3 has 14 residues. Trimming left V 0 bases short and J 5 bases short, with 8 bases between.

This clone was observed a single time. The V gene is TRBV5-1, the J gene TRBJ2-5, with D possibly TRBD1 on 5 matching bases. Trimming took off 3 bases at V and 1 base at J, with 10 bases between the two ends. CDR1 is SGHRS and CDR2 is YFSETQ in the germline V gene. This CDR3 region has 14 residues. The CDR3 reads CASSSSDSQETQYF. The DNA for the CDR3 is TGCGCCAGCAGCTCCTCCGACAGCCAAGAGACCCAGTACTTC.

In its sample, this clone was seen once. The gene calls are TRBV5-3 and TRBJ2-3, with 12 bases lining up with TRBD2. TRBV5-3 carries the ORF label, with uncertain function. The CDR3 totals 15 residues. The junction had 2 bases not matched to a gene; V was cut back by 3 bases and J by 3 bases. CDR3 amino acids: CARSSGLAGTDTQYF. In nucleotides, the CDR3 is TGTGCCAGAAGCTCCGGACTAGCGGGGACAGATACGCAGTATTTT.

The chain carries TRBV30 and TRBJ1-5; D is possibly TRBD1 (6 bases). The germline gives CDR1 GTSNPN, CDR2 SVGIG (reference sequence). V lost 5 bases, J lost 0 bases, and 11 bases lay in between. This CDR3 has 14 residues. Here the CDR3 DNA reads TGTGCCTGGCAAGGACAGAATAGCAATCAGCCCCAGCATTTT. This gives the protein CAWQGQNSNQPQHF.

The chain employs TRBV5-1 and TRBJ2-7; unclear D gene. The length of the CDR3 is 15 residues. The V and J ends lost 0 bases and 3 bases respectively, with 13 bases between them. The germline V gene encodes CDR1 SGHRS and CDR2 YFSETQ. CDR3 nucleotides: TGCGCCAGCAGCTTGGCGACAAGCCTCGACTACGAGCAGTACTTC. Translated: CASSLATSLDYEQYF.

The chain carries TRBV5-1 and TRBJ2-7; 9 nucleotides agree with TRBD2. The J segment lost 0 bases and the V segment lost 4 bases, leaving 2 bases of the junction unmatched. Germline V gives CDR1 SGHRS, CDR2 YFSETQ. This CDR3 is built from 14 residues. The CDR3 is CASSPSGDSYEQYF. The DNA for the CDR3 is TGCGCCAGCAGCCCTAGCGGGGACTCCTACGAGCAGTACTTC.

The chain links TRBV28 to TRBJ2-1, with 8 bases fitting TRBD2. The J segment lost 7 bases and the V segment lost 1 base, leaving 12 bases of the junction unmatched. Germline CDR1 and CDR2: MDHEN and SYDVKM. The CDR3 covers 17 residues. For the CDR3, the DNA is TGTGCCAGCAGTTTATATTCTACGGGAGGGCCGGGGAATGAGCAGTTCTTC. Protein product: CASSLYSTGGPGNEQFF.

Concerning this clone itself: Other nucleotide sequences in the sample specify the same CDR3. This chain connects TRBV28 to TRBJ1-3; maybe TRBD1 (5 bases). The CDR3 has 13 residues. Trimming shortened V by 5 bases and J by 2 bases, and 7 bases separated the two germline ends. Germline CDR1 reads MDHEN; CDR2 reads SYDVKM. For the CDR3, the DNA is TGTGCCAGCAGTCTAGGGGCTGGAAACACCATATATTTT. As protein: CASSLGAGNTIYF.